This T cell receptor beta chain was documented in a study of T cell repertoires in cytomegalovirus infection. Study-wide context: It was recently identified HLA-C-restricted and well-studied HLA-B-restricted CMV epitopes that the study used. Indications came from public TCR beta signatures; they pointed to CMV infection and to a matching HLA type.

TCRdb redid the calling of the reads with MiXCR, one entry per CDR3 protein. This sample has 35,000 or so distinct CDR3 sequences; approximately 52% occur once, and the top ten carry around 90%. V lost 4 bases and J 3 bases, leaving 22 bases between the germline ends. Germline V CDR1 and CDR2: MDHEN, SYDVKM. The CDR3 loop spans 19 amino acids. The study, taken as a whole, reports: Totalled public TCR beta family frequency picked out people who carried CMV plus the relevant HLA. Within the response measured ex vivo, HLA-C-restricted CMV-specific TCR beta clonotypes were dominant.

As concerns this clonotype: What it binds is unknown.

This chain uses TRBV28 with TRBJ1-6; possible D gene TRBD1, 6 bases. The material was CD8+ T cells from cultured PBMCs, obtained from culture after CMV antigen stimulation. The sequence was collected from a human donor in good health (CMV status not recorded). Some clones in this sample may be carry-over from other donors' samples. The CDR3 DNA reads as TGTGCCAGCAGTTACCTTAGGACAGATCCCACCGACTATAATTCACCCCTCCACTTT. Protein: CASSYLRTDPTDYNSPLHF. The complete variable domain, with remaining parts taken from reference TRBV28 and TRBJ1-6, reads DVKVTQSSRYLVKRTGEKVFLECVQDMDHENMFWYRQDPGLGLRLIYFSYDVKMKEKGDIPEGYSVSREKKERFSLILESASTNQTSMYLCASSYLRTDPTDYNSPLHFGNGTRLTVT.